One T cell receptor (beta chain) is described in this entry. Generated by immunoSEQ multiplex PCR, the TCRdb table keeps only in-frame clones and is missing some. This table has 100,000 to 150,000 clones, 91% appearing once. These data come from a study of control samples from healthy donors and cancer patients. Sequenced: blood. This sequence was found in a man between 18 and 29 years old in good health.

CDR3 amino acids: CASSLVAGGNTEAFF. The CDR3 nucleotides read TGCGCCAGCAGCTTGGTCGCAGGGGGAAACACTGAAGCTTTCTTT. The chain uses TRBV5-1 and TRBJ1-1; TRBD1 matches 7 bases. This CDR3 spans 15 amino acids. V lost 0 bases to trimming and J lost 2 bases; unmatched junction nucleotides: 4. The germline gives CDR1 SGHRS, CDR2 YFSETQ.